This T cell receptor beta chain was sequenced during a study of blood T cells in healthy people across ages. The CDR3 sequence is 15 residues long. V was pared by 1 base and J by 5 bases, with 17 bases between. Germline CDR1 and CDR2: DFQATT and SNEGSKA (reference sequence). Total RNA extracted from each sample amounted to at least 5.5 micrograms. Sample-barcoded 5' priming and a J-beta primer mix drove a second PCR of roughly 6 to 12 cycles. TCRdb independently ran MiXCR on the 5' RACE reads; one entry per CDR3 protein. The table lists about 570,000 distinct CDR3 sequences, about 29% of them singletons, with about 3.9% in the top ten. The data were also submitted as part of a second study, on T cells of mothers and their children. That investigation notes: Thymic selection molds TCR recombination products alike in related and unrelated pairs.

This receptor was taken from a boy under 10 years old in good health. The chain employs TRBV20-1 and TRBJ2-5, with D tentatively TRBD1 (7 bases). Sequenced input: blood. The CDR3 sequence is CSARVRGAFRETQYF. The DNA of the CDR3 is TGCAGTGCTAGAGTCAGGGGGGCATTCCGGGAGACCCAGTACTTC.